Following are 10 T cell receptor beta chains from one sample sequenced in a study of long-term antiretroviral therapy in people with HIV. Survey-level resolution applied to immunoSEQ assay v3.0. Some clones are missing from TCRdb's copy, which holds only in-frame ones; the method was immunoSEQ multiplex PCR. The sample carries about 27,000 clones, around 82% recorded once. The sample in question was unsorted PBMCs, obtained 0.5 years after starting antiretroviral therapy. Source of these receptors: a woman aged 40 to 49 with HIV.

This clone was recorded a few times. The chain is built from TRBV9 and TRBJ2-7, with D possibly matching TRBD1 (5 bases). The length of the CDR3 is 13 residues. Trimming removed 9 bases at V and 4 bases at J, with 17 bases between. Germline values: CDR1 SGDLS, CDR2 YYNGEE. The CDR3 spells CATPTGVRYEQYF. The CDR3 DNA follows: TGTGCCACCCCTACAGGTGTCCGTTACGAGCAGTACTTC.

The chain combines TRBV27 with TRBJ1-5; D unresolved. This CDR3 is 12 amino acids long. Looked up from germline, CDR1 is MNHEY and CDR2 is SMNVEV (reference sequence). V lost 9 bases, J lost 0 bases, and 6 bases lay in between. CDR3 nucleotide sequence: TGTGCCAGTTCAGGTAGCAATCAGCCCCAGCATTTT. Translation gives CASSGSNQPQHF.

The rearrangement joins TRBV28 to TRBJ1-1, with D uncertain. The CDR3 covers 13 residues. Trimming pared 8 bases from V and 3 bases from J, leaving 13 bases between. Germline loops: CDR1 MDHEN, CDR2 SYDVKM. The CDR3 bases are TGTGCCAGCGGCTCGGGAGGAGACACTGAAGCTTTCTTT. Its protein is CASGSGGDTEAFF.

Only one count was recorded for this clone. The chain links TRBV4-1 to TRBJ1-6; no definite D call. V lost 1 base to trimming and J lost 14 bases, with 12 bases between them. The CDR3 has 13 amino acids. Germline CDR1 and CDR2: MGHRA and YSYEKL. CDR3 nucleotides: TGCGCCAGCAGCCAAGTAGGCCCCTCGACCCTCCACTTT. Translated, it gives CASSQVGPSTLHF.

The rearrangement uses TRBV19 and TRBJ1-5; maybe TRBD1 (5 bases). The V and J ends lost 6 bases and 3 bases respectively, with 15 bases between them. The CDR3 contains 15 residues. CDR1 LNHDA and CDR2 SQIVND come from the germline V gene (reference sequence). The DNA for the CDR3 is TGTGCCAGTAGACCCGGGACTGCCCCCAATCAGCCCCAGCATTTT. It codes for CASRPGTAPNQPQHF.

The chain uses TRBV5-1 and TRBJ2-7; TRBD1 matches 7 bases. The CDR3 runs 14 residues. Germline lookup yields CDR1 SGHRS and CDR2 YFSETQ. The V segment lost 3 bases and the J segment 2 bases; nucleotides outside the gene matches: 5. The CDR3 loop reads CASSSGTDTYEQYF. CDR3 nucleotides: TGCGCCAGCAGCTCAGGGACAGATACCTACGAGCAGTACTTC.

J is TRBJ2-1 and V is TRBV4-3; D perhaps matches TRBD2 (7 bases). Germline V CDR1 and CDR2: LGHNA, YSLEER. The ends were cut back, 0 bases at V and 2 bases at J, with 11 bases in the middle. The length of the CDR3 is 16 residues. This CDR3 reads CASSQDEGGAYNEQFF. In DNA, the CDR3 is TGCGCCAGCAGCCAAGATGAAGGGGGGGCCTACAATGAGCAGTTCTTC.

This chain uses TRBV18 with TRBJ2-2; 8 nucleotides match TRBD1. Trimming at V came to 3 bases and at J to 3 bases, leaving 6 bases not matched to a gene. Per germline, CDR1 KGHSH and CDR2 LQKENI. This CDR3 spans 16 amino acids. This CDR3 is CASSPPQGAYTGELFF. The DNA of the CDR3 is TGTGCCAGCTCACCCCCCCAGGGGGCATACACCGGGGAGCTGTTTTTT.

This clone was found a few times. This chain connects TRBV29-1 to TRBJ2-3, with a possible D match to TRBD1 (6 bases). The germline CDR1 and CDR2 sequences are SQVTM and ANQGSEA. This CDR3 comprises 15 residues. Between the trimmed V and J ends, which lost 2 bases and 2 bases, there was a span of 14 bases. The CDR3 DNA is TGCAGCGTTGAAATCGGGACAAAATACACAGATACGCAGTATTTT. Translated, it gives CSVEIGTKYTDTQYF.

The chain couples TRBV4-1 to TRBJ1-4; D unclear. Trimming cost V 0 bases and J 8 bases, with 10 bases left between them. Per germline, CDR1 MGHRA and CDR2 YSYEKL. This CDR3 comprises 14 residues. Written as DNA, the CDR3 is TGCGCCAGCAGCCAAGATAGAGTATGGGAAAAACTGTTTTTT. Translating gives CASSQDRVWEKLFF.